A single sample is the source of the 8 T cell receptor beta chains below, sequenced in a study of OX40 agonist ivuxolimab in advanced cancers. Repertoires were generated with immunoSEQ multiplex PCR, while TCRdb's copy carries only in-frame clones and drops some. The sample carries roughly 61,000 clones, around nine tenths recorded once. The sequenced sample was CD4+ or CD8+ T cells sorted from blood, obtained in a trial of the OX40 agonist ivuxolimab. Source of these receptors: an adult with an advanced solid tumor such as melanoma, head and neck, liver or kidney cancer.

This chain uses TRBV7-6 with TRBJ2-1, with 8 bases fitting TRBD2. Germline values: CDR1 SGHVS, CDR2 FNYEAQ. This CDR3 comprises 15 residues. Unmatched junction bases numbered 12, after V lost 2 bases and J lost 12 bases. CDR3 in DNA: TGTGCCAGCAGCTTAATGGCGGGGGGAAGAGCCGGGCAGTTCTTC. Its protein is CASSLMAGGRAGQFF.

V is TRBV2 and J is TRBJ2-3; no clear D. Deletions cut 3 bases from V and 12 bases from J, with 13 bases between. CDR1 and CDR2 from the germline V gene are SNHLY and FYNNEI. The CDR3 length is 12 residues. The CDR3 DNA reads as TGTGCCAGCAGTGACTGGCGTCGTCACCAGTATTTT. It specifies CASSDWRRHQYF.

V is TRBV10-2 and J is TRBJ1-2; TRBD1 aligns across 8 bases. Germline V gene data show CDR1 as WSHSY and CDR2 as SAAADI. The CDR3 runs 17 residues. Trimming removed 6 bases from V and 4 bases from J; junction bases left unmatched: 16. The CDR3 spells CASRDPGTGRNLYGYTF. Written as DNA, the CDR3 is TGCGCCAGCAGGGACCCTGGGACAGGACGAAACCTCTATGGCTACACCTTC.

This clone was picked up one time. The CDR3 coding sequence is TGTGCCACCAGCAGAGGGACAGGGTCTACTGAAGCTTTCTTT. Translating gives CATSRGTGSTEAFF. V gene TRBV15 combines with J gene TRBJ1-1, with TRBD1 matching 8 bases. The germline CDR1 and CDR2 sequences are LNHNV and YYDKDF (reference sequence). The CDR3 has 14 residues. J lost 5 bases, V lost 1 base, and 3 bases had no gene match.

The chain carries TRBV9 and TRBJ2-3; D assignment may be TRBD1 or TRBD2 (5 bases each). The V gene lost 2 bases and the J gene lost 7 bases, with 17 bases spanning the gap. Germline V gives CDR1 SGDLS, CDR2 YYNGEE. The CDR3 covers 15 residues. The CDR3 sequence: CASSVSGTVGYTQYF. CDR3 DNA: TGTGCCAGCAGCGTCTCCGGGACGGTTGGTTATACGCAGTATTTT. The variable domain in full, with the rest retrieved from reference TRBV9 and TRBJ2-3, is DSGVTQTPKHLITATGQRVTLRCSPRSGDLSVYWYQQSLDQGLQFLIQYYNGEERAKGNILERFSAQQFPDLHSELNLSSLELGDSALYFCASSVSGTVGYTQYFGPGTRLTVL.

The rearrangement joins TRBV19 to TRBJ1-5; 7 bases fit TRBD1. The CDR3 extends over 15 amino acids. V trimming: 7 bases; J trimming: 3 bases; junction bases outside the gene matches: 9. CDR1 is LNHDA and CDR2 is SQIVND in the germline V gene (reference sequence). As DNA, the CDR3 is TGTGCCAGTAACGGAGGACAGGTGCTCAATCAGCCCCAGCATTTT. Protein product: CASNGGQVLNQPQHF. Full variable domain (remainder filled in from reference TRBV19 and TRBJ1-5): DGGITQSPKYLFRKEGQNVTLSCEQNLNHDAMYWYRQDPGQGLRLIYYSQIVNDFQKGDIAEGYSVSREKKESFPLTVTSAQKNPTAFYLCASNGGQVLNQPQHFGDGTRLSIL.

The chain is built from TRBV13 and TRBJ2-7; TRBD1 matches at 7 bases. Germline CDR1 is PRHDT and CDR2 is FYEKMQ (reference sequence). This CDR3 has 12 amino acids. Trimming cost V 5 bases and J 5 bases; bases outside gene matches: 3. CDR3 sequence reads: CASSRGQNEQYF. Here the CDR3 DNA reads TGTGCCAGCAGCCGGGGACAGAACGAGCAGTACTTC.

V gene TRBV18 combines with J gene TRBJ1-3; D is possibly TRBD1 (6 bases). CDR3 length: 16 residues. V lost 3 bases, J lost 0 bases, and 12 bases lay in between. Germline V gives CDR1 KGHSH, CDR2 LQKENI. Written as DNA, the CDR3 is TGTGCCAGCTCACCTGGACAGTCGAGCTCTGGAAACACCATATATTTT. It is translated as CASSPGQSSSGNTIYF.